The next 32 T cell receptor beta chains were all read from a single sample in a study of blood T cell repertoires in COVID-19. Some clones are missing from TCRdb's copy, which holds only in-frame ones; the method was immunoSEQ multiplex PCR. Among more than 90,000 clones listed, about 85% were seen once. The sequenced sample was peripheral blood. The receptors were sampled from a man older than 75 with acute or convalescent COVID-19.

The V and J genes are TRBV7-2 and TRBJ1-2, with TRBD1 as a possible D gene (6 bases). V was cut by 1 base and J by 4 bases, with 16 bases left in between. Germline CDR1 and CDR2: SGHTA and FQGNSA. This CDR3 spans 16 amino acids. The CDR3 DNA follows: TGTGCCAGCAGCTTAGGGGGGGGCCCTCACATCTATGGCTACACCTTC. Amino acids: CASSLGGGPHIYGYTF. Full variable domain (rest looked up from reference TRBV7-2 and TRBJ1-2): GAGVSQSPSNKVTEKGKDVELRCDPISGHTALYWYRQSLGQGLEFLIYFQGNSAPDKSGLPSDRFSAERTGGSVSTLTIQRTQQEDSAVYLCASSLGGGPHIYGYTFGSGTRLTVV.

Only a few counts were recorded for this clone. The chain joins TRBV4-3 to TRBJ1-2; D is unresolved. V lost 2 bases to trimming and J lost 2 bases, with 15 bases between them. The length of the CDR3 is 16 residues. The germline V gene encodes CDR1 LGHNA and CDR2 YSLEER. The CDR3 sequence is CASSQHSGMGNYGYTF. The CDR3 DNA follows: TGCGCCAGCAGCCAACACTCGGGGATGGGGAACTATGGCTACACCTTC.

This clone was seen a single time. CDR3 loop: CASSKNSFYEQYF. The CDR3 nucleotides read TGTGCCAGCAGCAAAAATTCCTTTTACGAGCAGTACTTC. This chain joins TRBV21-1 and TRBJ2-7; TRBD2 is the table's D call and was not checked against the DNA. TRBV21-1 is an annotated pseudogene. The CDR3 runs 13 residues.

This chain connects TRBV28 to TRBJ1-3, with D perhaps matching TRBD1 (5 bases). Trimming stripped 2 bases from V and 4 bases from J, with 12 bases between. CDR1 is MDHEN and CDR2 is SYDVKM in the germline V gene. The CDR3 totals 15 residues. CDR3 in DNA: TGTGCCAGCAGTTTAGGAGGGGCGGGGGGAAACACCATATATTTT. The encoded protein is CASSLGGAGGNTIYF.

This clone was seen a handful of times. The chain couples TRBV4-2 to TRBJ1-1, with D perhaps TRBD1 (5 bases). The CDR3 has 15 amino acids. V was trimmed by 0 bases and J by 3 bases, leaving 11 bases between them. The germline CDR1 and CDR2 sequences are LGHNA and YNFKEQ. The CDR3 nucleotides read TGTGCCAGCAGCCAAGAGTCAGGGCCTCACACTGAAGCTTTCTTT. Protein: CASSQESGPHTEAFF.

J is TRBJ1-6 and V is TRBV5-1; no clear D. Germline CDR1 SGHRS, CDR2 YFSETQ. The ends were cut back, 4 bases at V and 4 bases at J, with 6 bases in the middle. The CDR3 sequence is 13 residues long. CDR3 sequence reads: CASSPLYNSPLHF. The CDR3 bases are TGCGCCAGCAGCCCGCTATATAATTCACCCCTCCACTTT.

This clone was picked up one time. This chain connects TRBV7-3 to TRBJ2-1; 10 positions match TRBD1. V shed 1 base and J 15 bases; nucleotides not matched to a gene: 3. Germline V lookup: CDR1 SGHTA, CDR2 FQGTGA. The CDR3 has 12 residues. The CDR3 sequence: CASSLKGQGLFF. In DNA, the CDR3 is TGTGCCAGCAGCTTAAAGGGACAGGGGTTGTTCTTC.

The chain joins TRBV28 to TRBJ2-3; possibly TRBD2 for D (7 bases). V dropped 2 bases and J dropped 1 base, with 13 bases sitting between them. The CDR3 extends over 16 amino acids. The germline gives CDR1 MDHEN, CDR2 SYDVKM. The CDR3 DNA follows: TGTGCCAGCAGTTTAAAGGGGGGGCGCGGCACAGATACGCAGTATTTT. Encoded protein: CASSLKGGRGTDTQYF.

The gene calls are TRBV5-1 and TRBJ1-5; a possible D gene is TRBD1 (6 bases). Germline lookup yields CDR1 SGHRS and CDR2 YFSETQ. The CDR3 is 14 amino acids. V shed 5 bases and J shed 5 bases, with 14 bases lying between them. CDR3 protein: CASRRGGGDQPQHF. CDR3 nucleotides: TGCGCCAGCAGACGGGGTGGGGGCGATCAGCCCCAGCATTTT.

The rearrangement uses TRBV3-1 (or the pseudogene TRBV3-2) and TRBJ2-7; a possible D gene is TRBD2 (5 bases). The CDR3 has 15 amino acids. The germline V gene encodes CDR1 LGHDT and CDR2 YNNKEL (reference sequence). Trimming took 1 base from V and 2 from J, leaving 12 bases between them. CDR3 bases: TGTGCCAGCAGCCAAGGGCTCCTGCGGGCCTACGAGCAGTACTTC. Its translation is CASSQGLLRAYEQYF.

The rearrangement joins TRBV6-5 to TRBJ2-3; no definite D call. This CDR3 spans 15 amino acids. Trimming took 6 bases from V and 3 from J, leaving 16 bases between them. The germline CDR1 and CDR2 sequences are MNHEY and SVGAGI. DNA for the CDR3: TGTGCCAGCAGCGCCCTGGCCATGTTAACAGATACGCAGTATTTT. This encodes CASSALAMLTDTQYF.

CDR3 sequence (DNA): TGTGCCACCAGTGGCGTACAGGGTCAGGCTTTCTTT. Amino acids: CATSGVQGQAFF. This chain uses TRBV24-1 with TRBJ1-1; possible D gene TRBD1, 6 bases. The CDR3 loop spans 12 amino acids. Trimming cost V 5 bases and J 11 bases, with 14 bases left between them. Germline CDR1 is KGHDR and CDR2 is SFDVKD.

The genes are TRBV30 and TRBJ1-2, with D perhaps TRBD1 (5 bases). Germline V gene lookup returns CDR1 GTSNPN and CDR2 SVGIG (reference sequence). Trimming removed 3 bases at V and 7 bases at J, with 12 bases between. The length of the CDR3 is 12 residues. CDR3 protein: CAWRTAGGGYTF. Here the CDR3 DNA reads TGTGCCTGGAGGACAGCGGGGGGTGGCTACACCTTC.

The V call is TRBV5-6, the J call TRBJ2-7; the match to TRBD2 covers 7 bases. Losses at the gene ends were 6 bases for V and 1 base for J; bases not matched to a gene: 10. This CDR3 spans 15 amino acids. Germline lookup yields CDR1 SGHDT and CDR2 YYEEEE. CDR3 protein: CASTPARGGSYEQYF. CDR3 DNA sequence: TGTGCCAGCACCCCTGCCCGGGGAGGGTCCTACGAGCAGTACTTC.

This rearrangement joins TRBV18 to TRBJ2-5; TRBD2 agrees at 13 bases. Germline-derived CDR1 and CDR2 are KGHSH and LQKENI. This CDR3 spans 16 amino acids. The V segment lost 4 bases and the J segment 4 bases; nucleotides outside the gene matches: 6. The CDR3, as DNA: TGTGCCAGCTCACAGCCGGGACTAGCGGGATTAGAGACCCAGTACTTC. This encodes CASSQPGLAGLETQYF.

This clone has just one count. This rearrangement joins TRBV7-8 to TRBJ2-2; D remains ambiguous. Trimming cost V 4 bases and J 6 bases, with 21 bases left between them. The CDR3 spans 17 residues. From germline, CDR1 is SGHVS and CDR2 FQNEAQ. CDR3 DNA sequence: TGTGCCAGCAGCTCCGGCTCCAGGCAGGTTTCGCCCGGGGAGCTGTTTTTT. As protein: CASSSGSRQVSPGELFF. Filled out from reference TRBV7-8 and TRBJ2-2, the complete variable domain reads GAGVSQSPRYKVAKRGQDVALRCDPISGHVSLFWYQQALGQGPEFLTYFQNEAQLDKSGLPSDRFFAERPEGSVSTLKIQRTQQEDSAVYLCASSSGSRQVSPGELFFGEGSRLTVL.

The rearrangement joins TRBV10-3 to TRBJ2-7, with 14 bases matching TRBD2. This CDR3 spans 15 amino acids. Losses at the gene ends were 4 bases for V and 6 bases for J; bases not matched to a gene: 5. In germline, CDR1 is ENHRY, CDR2 SYGVKD. The CDR3 region is CAISGAGTSGSEQYF. The CDR3, as DNA: TGTGCCATCAGTGGGGCCGGGACTAGCGGGAGCGAGCAGTACTTC.

The chain joins TRBV3-1 (or the pseudogene TRBV3-2) to TRBJ1-4; D is undetermined. The V end was cut by 4 bases, the J end by 8 bases, with 17 bases between. The CDR3 is 15 amino acids. CDR1 is LGHDT and CDR2 is YNNKEL in the germline V gene (reference sequence). The DNA for the CDR3 is TGTGCCAGCAGCCCGGGAAGTGGGTTTCGGGAAAAACTGTTTTTT. Translation: CASSPGSGFREKLFF.

The rearrangement links TRBV11-3 to TRBJ2-5; TRBD2 aligns across 7 bases. CDR1 is SGHNT, CDR2 YENEEA, per germline. Germline trimming cut 5 bases from V and 3 bases from J; bases unmatched to any gene: 9. This CDR3 comprises 15 residues. The CDR3 protein is CASSASGIIEETQYF. The CDR3 DNA reads TGTGCCAGCAGCGCTAGCGGTATCATTGAAGAGACCCAGTACTTC.

The CDR3 sequence: CASSFSGSVETQYF. CDR3 bases: TGTGCCAGCAGTTTTAGCGGGAGTGTGGAGACCCAGTACTTC. V and J are TRBV27 and TRBJ2-5; 9 bases align to TRBD2. J gave up 5 bases and V 3 bases, and 4 bases lay outside the gene matches. Germline assignment: CDR1 MNHEY and CDR2 SMNVEV (reference sequence). The CDR3 length is 14 residues.

The genes are TRBV27 and TRBJ1-1; TRBD1 matches 8 bases. From germline, CDR1 is MNHEY and CDR2 SMNVEV (reference sequence). V trimming: 6 bases; J trimming: 2 bases; junction bases outside the gene matches: 14. This CDR3 contains 17 residues. CDR3 sequence reads: CASRPYLSGTGNTEAFF. The CDR3 region has the DNA TGTGCCAGCAGGCCTTATCTTTCCGGGACAGGCAACACTGAAGCTTTCTTT.

This chain connects TRBV5-4 to TRBJ2-3; 7 bases are shared with TRBD1. The J segment lost 2 bases and the V segment lost 7 bases, leaving 10 bases of the junction unmatched. CDR1 is SGHNT and CDR2 is YYREEE in the germline V gene (reference sequence). The CDR3 totals 15 residues. Here the CDR3 reads CASYSRDSFTDTQYF. The CDR3, as DNA: TGTGCCAGCTACTCCCGGGACAGCTTCACAGATACGCAGTATTTT.

With regard to this clone: An end of the junction differs from the germline gene, which may be a read error. The V and J genes are TRBV5-1 and TRBJ2-5, with 7 bases that match TRBD2. Germline V gene data show CDR1 as SGHRS and CDR2 as YFSETQ. The CDR3 length is 17 residues. CDR3 DNA sequence: TGCGCCAGCAGCTTAAGTTCTAGCGGTGCCTACCAGGAGACCCAGTACTTC. It specifies CASSLSSSGAYQETQYF.

V usage is TRBV6-1 and J usage is TRBJ2-7; D unresolved. The germline V and J ends were trimmed by 0 bases and 2 bases, with 8 bases remaining between them. Germline assignment: CDR1 MNHNS and CDR2 SASEGT. This CDR3 spans 14 amino acids. The CDR3 spells CASSEALRAYEQYF. The CDR3, as DNA: TGTGCCAGCAGTGAAGCGCTTCGGGCCTACGAGCAGTACTTC.

The chain uses TRBV14 and TRBJ2-5; possible D gene TRBD1, 5 bases. Trimming cost V 5 bases and J 5 bases, with 15 bases left between them. CDR3 length: 14 residues. Germline V CDR1 and CDR2: SGHDN, FVKESK. The DNA for the CDR3 is TGTGCCAGCAGCTGGGCACCTGCAGGGGAGACCCAGTACTTC. Its protein product is CASSWAPAGETQYF.

This chain connects TRBV18 to TRBJ1-5; 7 positions match TRBD1. This CDR3 is 15 amino acids long. Trimming took 0 bases from V and 3 from J; bases not matched to a gene: 2. Per germline, CDR1 KGHSH and CDR2 LQKENI. DNA for the CDR3: TGTGCCAGCTCACCACCAGGGACAGACAATCAGCCCCAGCATTTT. This sequence encodes CASSPPGTDNQPQHF.

A word on this clone: The same CDR3 is also encoded by other DNA sequences in this sample. The chain joins TRBV6-5 to TRBJ2-3; 9 positions agree with TRBD2. This CDR3 region has 15 residues. Germline CDR1 reads MNHEY; CDR2 reads SVGAGI. V lost 3 bases and J lost 1; bases outside the gene matches: 2. CDR3 residues: CASSYRTSGTDTQYF. CDR3 nucleotide sequence: TGTGCCAGCAGTTATAGGACTAGCGGCACAGATACGCAGTATTTT.

J is TRBJ1-1 and V is TRBV30; a weak D match, TRBD1 (5 bases). The V gene's germline CDR1 is GTSNPN and CDR2 SVGIG (reference sequence). This CDR3 contains 13 residues. The V end was cut by 4 bases, the J end by 5 bases, with 14 bases between. The DNA for the CDR3 is TGTGCCTGGATTTACAGGTCCGGTACTGAAGCTTTCTTT. Protein: CAWIYRSGTEAFF.

V and J are TRBV7-9 and TRBJ1-4, with D maybe TRBD1 (6 bases). This CDR3 has 15 residues. The germline CDR1 and CDR2 sequences are SEHNR and FQNEAQ (reference sequence). Trimming left V 2 bases short and J 4 bases short, with 11 bases between. In DNA, the CDR3 is TGTGCCAGCAGCTTAACAGGGTCCCTTAATGAAAAACTGTTTTTT. Protein: CASSLTGSLNEKLFF.

This chain links TRBV7-3 with TRBJ2-3; tentatively, D is TRBD2 (6 bases). Germline CDR1 and CDR2: SGHTA and FQGTGA. CDR3 length: 15 residues. V shed 5 bases and J shed 8 bases, with 20 bases lying between them. In DNA, the CDR3 is TGTGCCAGCAGCCAAACTCGGGGAGGCCTTCTTACGCAGTATTTT. Translating it yields CASSQTRGGLLTQYF.

The chain links TRBV6-4 to TRBJ1-5; 7 bases line up with TRBD1. The CDR3 is made up of 15 amino acids. Germline V gene lookup returns CDR1 MRHNA and CDR2 SNTAGT. The V and J ends lost 5 bases and 2 bases, in that order; junction bases with no gene match: 6. This CDR3 reads CASSRTGEGNQPQHF. DNA of the CDR3: TGTGCCAGCAGTCGTACAGGGGAGGGCAATCAGCCCCAGCATTTT.

The genes are TRBV30 and TRBJ1-2; weak D call: TRBD1 (5 bases). Germline V lookup: CDR1 GTSNPN, CDR2 SVGIG (reference sequence). This CDR3 is built from 9 residues. Deletions cut 7 bases from V and 8 bases from J, with 8 bases between. The CDR3 reads CAFGGGYTF. CDR3 sequence (DNA): TGTGCCTTTGGGGGGGGCTACACCTTC.